Presented here are 24 T cell receptor beta chains from one specimen sequenced in a study of esophageal squamous cell carcinoma under preoperative chemotherapy. TCRdb called the PCR reads again in MiXCR, with one record for every CDR3 protein. Of 15,000 to 20,000 distinct CDR3 sequences detected, about 43% appear once; the ten largest clones hold about 29%. Time point in this sample: after preoperative PTX-NDP chemotherapy. This sample was taken from a patient given preoperative chemotherapy. The receptors here all came from a human donor with esophageal squamous cell carcinoma. The donor label of this sample is uncertain.

This clonotype is medium-sized. V usage is TRBV7-2 and J usage is TRBJ2-7; TRBD2 matches at 7 bases. V shed 6 bases, J shed 2 bases, and the junction held 10 bases outside the gene matches. CDR3 length equals 15 residues. Germline V gene data show CDR1 as SGHTA and CDR2 as FQGNSA. In DNA, the CDR3 is TGTGCCAGCAGGTTGGAGCCTAGCGGAACCTACGAGCAGTACTTC. It specifies CASRLEPSGTYEQYF.

There are a few counts of this clonotype. The rearrangement uses TRBV10-3 and TRBJ2-6; D unresolved. The CDR3 length is 18 residues. CDR1 is ENHRY and CDR2 is SYGVKD in the germline V gene. V gave up 6 bases and J gave up 0 bases, with 18 bases separating them. The CDR3 loop is CAISPGLGSASGANVLTF. In nucleotides, the CDR3 is TGTGCCATCAGCCCTGGTCTTGGGTCCGCCTCTGGGGCCAACGTCCTGACTTTC.

This clonotype has only a few counts. V and J are TRBV7-2 and TRBJ2-3; 10 bases line up with TRBD2. Trimming at V came to 2 bases and at J to 9 bases, leaving 8 bases not matched to a gene. Germline loops: CDR1 SGHTA, CDR2 FQGNSA. This CDR3 comprises 15 residues. The CDR3 bases are TGTGCCAGCAGCTTACTAGCGGGGGCCACAGGGACGCAGTATTTT. Its protein is CASSLLAGATGTQYF. Full variable domain (missing parts from reference TRBV7-2 and TRBJ2-3): GAGVSQSPSNKVTEKGKDVELRCDPISGHTALYWYRQSLGQGLEFLIYFQGNSAPDKSGLPSDRFSAERTGGSVSTLTIQRTQQEDSAVYLCASSLLAGATGTQYFGPGTRLTVL.

This clonotype was counted many times. The chain uses TRBV5-4 and TRBJ2-7; D ambiguous. Germline CDR1 and CDR2: SGHNT and YYREEE (reference sequence). This CDR3 has 16 amino acids. V was cut by 3 bases and J by 3 bases, with 19 bases left in between. In DNA form, the CDR3 reads TGTGCCAGCAGCTCCCCGACTGGAAGGCTGGTCTACGAGCAGTACTTC. This gives the protein CASSSPTGRLVYEQYF.

The chain uses TRBV12-5 and TRBJ2-6; D is uncertain. Germline V lookup: CDR1 LGHNT, CDR2 FRNRAP. The CDR3 is 13 residues long. Trimming removed 8 bases at V and 4 bases at J, with 9 bases between. The chain's CDR3 is CASSPGGANVLTF. Here the CDR3 DNA reads TGTGCTAGTAGCCCCGGGGGGGCCAACGTCCTGACTTTC. Full variable domain (outside the CDR3, taken from reference TRBV12-5 and TRBJ2-6): DARVTQTPRHKVTEMGQEVTMRCQPILGHNTVFWYRQTMMQGLELLAYFRNRAPLDDSGMPKDRFSAEMPDATLATLKIQPSEPRDSAVYFCASSPGGANVLTFGAGSRLTVL.

The chain is built from TRBV7-2 and TRBJ2-5; the D call may be TRBD1 or TRBD2 (5 bases each). The J call is in doubt because the DNA end fits TRBJ2-7 better. In germline, CDR1 is SGHTA, CDR2 FQGNSA. CDR3 length: 12 amino acids. CDR3: CASSLGDYEQYF. In DNA, the CDR3 is TGTGCCAGCAGCCTGGGGGATTACGAGCAGTACTTC.

A few counts support this clonotype. The chain joins TRBV6-2 or TRBV6-3 to TRBJ2-7; TRBD2 matches at 9 bases. This CDR3 region has 16 residues. Trimming at V came to 0 bases and at J to 4 bases, leaving 7 bases not matched to a gene. CDR1 is MNHEY, CDR2 SVGEGT, per germline. The CDR3 spells CASSYSSSGTPYEQYF. CDR3 DNA sequence: TGTGCCAGCAGTTACTCGTCTAGCGGGACCCCATACGAGCAGTACTTC.

In its sample, this clonotype was seen a few times. The rearrangement uses TRBV7-2 and TRBJ2-3, with TRBD1 as a possible D gene (6 bases). This CDR3 has 16 residues. Per germline, CDR1 SGHTA and CDR2 FQGNSA. The ends were cut back, 3 bases at V and 1 base at J, with 14 bases in the middle. The CDR3 DNA reads TGTGCCAGCAGCTTTCGTTGGGGGCAACGCACAGATACGCAGTATTTT. Amino acid sequence: CASSFRWGQRTDTQYF.

The V gene is TRBV7-8, the J gene TRBJ2-3, with D perhaps matching TRBD2 (5 bases). V gave up 5 bases and J gave up 10 bases, with 16 bases separating them. Germline values: CDR1 SGHVS, CDR2 FQNEAQ. The CDR3 is made up of 13 amino acids. The CDR3 DNA sequence: TGTGCCAGCAGCCCCGACCGGGAAAGAGCGCAGTATTTT. It encodes CASSPDRERAQYF.

This sequence joins TRBV12-3 or TRBV12-4 and TRBJ2-1, with 9 bases aligning to TRBD2. The CDR3 consists of 20 residues. The V segment lost 3 bases and the J segment 0 bases; nucleotides outside the gene matches: 15. CDR3 DNA sequence: TGTGCCAGCAGTTTTAGGTCTAGCGGGATACAAACTAGCTCCTACAATGAGCAGTTCTTC. The encoded protein is CASSFRSSGIQTSSYNEQFF.

The gene calls are TRBV11-2 and TRBJ2-5, with D perhaps given as TRBD1 or TRBD2 (6 bases each). The CDR3 has 16 amino acids. Germline V lookup: CDR1 SGHAT, CDR2 FQNNGV. V was pared by 5 bases and J by 0 bases, with 16 bases between. The CDR3 nucleotides read TGTGCCAGCAGCCCGTCCGGGGGCCGTAACCAAGAGACCCAGTACTTC. Translation gives CASSPSGGRNQETQYF.

The chain recombines TRBV6-1 with TRBJ2-3, with a tentative D call TRBD2 (5 bases). CDR3 length: 11 residues. V dropped 6 bases and J dropped 4 bases, with 5 bases sitting between them. CDR1 is MNHNS, CDR2 SASEGT, per germline. CDR3 coding DNA: TGTGCCAGCAGGAGGGCAGATACGCAGTATTTT. Amino acids: CASRRADTQYF.

The chain is built from TRBV11-2 and TRBJ2-7, with no clear D. CDR3 length: 11 residues. In germline, CDR1 is SGHAT, CDR2 FQNNGV. V lost 0 bases and J lost 5, with 2 bases in between. The CDR3 bases are TGTGCCAGCAGCTTAGACCACGAGCAGTACTTC. Translation: CASSLDHEQYF.

This clonotype was seen only a few times. V gene TRBV7-2 combines with J gene TRBJ2-1; 11 bases agree with TRBD2. The closer fit of TRBJ2-7 to the DNA end suggests the J call may be wrong. The CDR3 sequence is 18 residues long. Germline V CDR1 and CDR2: SGHTA, FQGNSA. This chain's CDR3 is CASSPRASGRLTYNEQYF. The CDR3 region has the DNA TGTGCCAGCAGCCCTAGGGCTAGCGGGAGGTTGACCTACAATGAGCAGTACTTC.

This chain connects TRBV7-2 to TRBJ2-3; possibly TRBD2 for D (7 bases). The CDR3 has 16 amino acids. V lost 6 bases and J lost 2, with 18 bases in between. Looked up from germline, CDR1 is SGHTA and CDR2 is FQGNSA. The DNA of the CDR3 is TGTGCCAGCAGGGCACGAGGGGGGGGGGACACAGATACGCAGTATTTT. Translated, it gives CASRARGGGDTDTQYF.

At least ten counts were recorded for this clonotype. The rearrangement links TRBV12-3 or TRBV12-4 to TRBJ2-3, with TRBD2 matching over 9 bases. V trimming: 1 base; J trimming: 1 base; junction bases outside the gene matches: 3. The CDR3 has 16 amino acids. CDR3 protein: CASSLERLAGTDTQYF. CDR3 bases: TGTGCCAGCAGTTTAGAGAGACTAGCGGGCACAGATACGCAGTATTTT.

This clonotype is labeled medium-sized (0.01 to 0.1%). This rearrangement joins TRBV10-2 to TRBJ2-5, with 8 bases aligning to TRBD1. Losses at the gene ends were 2 bases for V and 5 bases for J; bases not matched to a gene: 7. Germline V CDR1 and CDR2: WSHSY, SAAADI. The CDR3 covers 15 residues. The CDR3 DNA is TGCGCCAGCAGTGAGGGGGACAGGAGAGGGGAGACCCAGTACTTC. It is translated as CASSEGDRRGETQYF.

This clonotype was seen more than once but under ten times. The gene calls are TRBV5-4 and TRBJ2-1; TRBD1 matches 7 bases. Looked up from germline, CDR1 is SGHNT and CDR2 is YYREEE (reference sequence). The ends lost 4 bases at V and 7 bases at J; junction bases unmatched: 8. The CDR3 extends over 14 amino acids. The CDR3 is CASSATGERNEQFF. CDR3 nucleotide sequence: TGTGCCAGCAGCGCCACAGGGGAAAGGAATGAGCAGTTCTTC.

Comment on this clonotype: A read error may account for a junction end that differs from germline. The chain is built from TRBV7-2 and TRBJ2-1; no firm D call. Looked up from germline, CDR1 is SGHTA and CDR2 is FQGNSA. The CDR3 runs 12 residues. The DNA for the CDR3 is TGTGCCAGCAAGGGCGCTTCAGATAAGCAGTTTTTC. Protein: CASKGASDKQFF.

This clonotype has more than one count but fewer than ten. The chain joins TRBV7-2 to TRBJ2-3, with a weak D call TRBD2 (5 bases). There are 11 residues in the CDR3. Trimming removed 10 bases from V and 3 bases from J, with 8 bases in between. Looked up from germline, CDR1 is SGHTA and CDR2 is FQGNSA. Written as DNA, the CDR3 is TGTGCCACCACTAGAACAGATACGCAGTATTTT. This sequence encodes CATTRTDTQYF.

The chain uses TRBV24-1 and TRBJ2-5; D may be TRBD2 (6 bases). V was pared by 5 bases and J by 1 base, with 10 bases between. The CDR3 consists of 14 residues. Germline V lookup: CDR1 KGHDR, CDR2 SFDVKD. The CDR3 DNA reads TGTGCCACCAGTGGGCCGACTAGCCAAGAGACCCAGTACTTC. This encodes CATSGPTSQETQYF.

About this clonotype itself: A much larger clone is a single base away; this may be a read error. This CDR3 reads CASRPTSGGNEQYF. The CDR3 bases are TGTGCCAGCAGGCCGACTAGCGGGGGGAATGAGCAGTACTTC. V is TRBV7-2 and J is TRBJ2-5; 13 positions match TRBD2. Per germline, CDR1 SGHTA and CDR2 FQGNSA. Trimming took 6 bases from V and 11 from J; bases not matched to a gene: 9. The CDR3 is 14 amino acids.

This clonotype was seen many times. The CDR3 DNA reads as TGTGCCAGCAGCTTCGGATATAACACTGAAGCTTTCTTT. Its protein is CASSFGYNTEAFF. This chain connects TRBV7-2 to TRBJ1-1, with D unresolved. Germline CDR1 is SGHTA and CDR2 is FQGNSA. This CDR3 is built from 13 residues. The V and J ends lost 3 bases and 2 bases respectively, with 7 bases between them.

The chain combines TRBV6-2 or TRBV6-3 with TRBJ1-5; 8 nucleotides line up with TRBD1. J gave up 6 bases and V 0 bases, and 4 bases lay outside the gene matches. The CDR3 totals 15 residues. The germline gives CDR1 MNHEY, CDR2 SVGEGT. DNA of the CDR3: TGTGCCAGCAGTTACTCGAGGACAGGGTTTCAGCCCCAGCATTTT. Protein sequence: CASSYSRTGFQPQHF.